This T cell receptor beta chain was obtained from a study of shared clonotypes between healthy human individuals. General observations from the study: The authors expected sequencing depth to affect clonotype sharing among donors. The study generally estimated greater richness for naive than memory subsets. It was the non-shared clonotypes that had lower generation probabilities than clonotypes shared by all four donors.

V lost 0 bases and J lost 2; bases outside the gene matches: 6. In germline, CDR1 is ENHRY, CDR2 SYGVKD. This CDR3 spans 16 amino acids. As regards this clone: Antigen: not known.

TCRdb keeps only in-frame clones here, not all; method: immunoSEQ multiplex PCR. The table shows 2.5 million or so clones, with approximately 90% occurring only once. This clonotype was sampled from a man between 18 and 29 years old in good health. Specimen: naive CD4+ T cells sorted from blood. Regarding subset: CD45RA+ positively selected. V gene TRBV10-3 combines with J gene TRBJ2-7, with TRBD1 matching 8 bases. CDR3 amino acids: CAISESVTGATYEQYF. CDR3 bases: TGTGCCATCAGTGAGTCGGTGACAGGGGCTACCTACGAGCAGTACTTC.